These T cell receptor beta chains were read from a single sample in a study of cytomegalovirus exposure and HLA in healthy donors. Some clones are missing from TCRdb's copy, which holds only in-frame ones; the method was immunoSEQ multiplex PCR. The data show more than 150,000 clones, 70% to 90% seen once. The source material was PBMCs. The receptors stem from a young man in good health and CMV-seropositive. Both conserved end residues are part of each CDR3. A D gene is named only where the DNA matches it firmly. The size entry is marked missing in some rows and otherwise reads once, few, many or a size class.

CDR3 DNA,CDR3 protein,D gene,clone size,V gene,J gene
TGTGCCAGCATACCGACCCGACAGGGGATGAACGAGCAGTACTTC,CASIPTRQGMNEQYF,TRBD1,NA,TRBV6-1,TRBJ2-7
TGTGCCAGTAAGACAGTTCACTACGAGCAGTACTTC,CASKTVHYEQYF,NA,NA,TRBV2,TRBJ2-7
TGTGCCAGCAGAGGGGAGGACGTCGAATCAGGGGGTCAGCCCCAGCATTTT,CASRGEDVESGGQPQHF,NA,NA,TRBV21-1,TRBJ1-5
TGTGCCAGCAGCCTTCGGACAGAAGCTTTCTTT,CASSLRTEAFF,NA,NA,TRBV7-2,TRBJ1-1
TGTGCCAGCAATACGGGGGGCGGTACTGAAGCTTTCTTT,CASNTGGGTEAFF,NA,NA,TRBV9,TRBJ1-1
TGTGCCAGCAGCCAAGAAGAAGCAAATAGCTACAATGAGCAGTTCTTC,CASSQEEANSYNEQFF,NA,NA,TRBV14,TRBJ2-1
TGTGCCAGCAGTCCAGGGACAGGGCCTGTCTACGAGCAGTACTTC,CASSPGTGPVYEQYF,TRBD1,NA,TRBV27,TRBJ2-7
TGTGCCAGCAGTTTTAGCGGGGGGGACAATGAGCAGTTCTTC,CASSFSGGDNEQFF,TRBD2,NA,TRBV6-5,TRBJ2-1
TGCGCCAGCAGCCCCGCCCAGGGGACTGAAGCTTTCTTT,CASSPAQGTEAFF,NA,NA,TRBV5-1,TRBJ1-1
TGTGCCAGCAGTTGGGACAGGGAGAGGGTCGAGCAGTACTTC,CASSWDRERVEQYF,TRBD1,NA,TRBV2,TRBJ2-7
TGTGCCTGGACCCCACTGATAAATTCACCCCTCCACTTT,CAWTPLINSPLHF,NA,NA,TRBV30,TRBJ1-6
TGTGCCAGCAGCTTAGCGATCGACAGGACTAACTATGGCTACACCTTC,CASSLAIDRTNYGYTF,NA,NA,TRBV7-9,TRBJ1-2
TGTGCCAGCAGTTTATTTCCGACAGTGGAGGGTAATCCCCTCCACTTT,CASSLFPTVEGNPLHF,NA,few,TRBV27,TRBJ1-6
TGTGCCAGCAGTTTGTGGGACAGGAGTGAAAAACTGTTTTTT,CASSLWDRSEKLFF,TRBD1,few,TRBV2,TRBJ1-4
TGTGCCAGCTCACCTACTTACAGGGAAATCAATGAGCAGTTCTTC,CASSPTYREINEQFF,NA,NA,TRBV18,TRBJ2-1
TGCACCAGCAGCCAAGGGATAATAGCGGGGGCCCCTGGTGAGCAGTTCTTC,CTSSQGIIAGAPGEQFF,NA,once,TRBV1,TRBJ2-1
TGCGCCAGCAGCCGGACTCGGGGAGGGGACTACGAGCAGTACTTC,CASSRTRGGDYEQYF,TRBD2,NA,TRBV5-1,TRBJ2-7
TGTGCCAGCAGCGTGGCAGCGGGTACAAACTACGAGCAGTACTTC,CASSVAAGTNYEQYF,NA,NA,TRBV9,TRBJ2-7
TGCGCCAGCAGCCCGGAGGGGGCGGGGACCCAGTACTTC,CASSPEGAGTQYF,NA,NA,TRBV5-1,TRBJ2-5
TGTGCCAGCAGCGTAGCGGGACAGGGGGAGGGAAAGTTCTTC,CASSVAGQGEGKFF,TRBD1,NA,TRBV9,TRBJ2-1
TGCGCCAGCAGCGCCTACAGGAGCCACTATGGCTACACCTTC,CASSAYRSHYGYTF,NA,NA,TRBV5-1,TRBJ1-2
TGCGCCAAGAAGACAGGGCATAACACCGGGGAGCTGTTTTTT,CAKKTGHNTGELFF,TRBD1,NA,TRBV5-1,TRBJ2-2
TGTGCCAGCAGTTTAGAGAGACTAGCGGCCACCTACAATGAGCAGTTCTTC,CASSLERLAATYNEQFF,TRBD2,NA,TRBV28,TRBJ2-1
TGTGCCAGCAGCCAAAGGGGAGGTACGCAGTATTTT,CASSQRGGTQYF,NA,NA,TRBV14,TRBJ2-3
TGTGCCAGCGGGAACGGGGGGGTCCCCCATAACTATGGCTACACCTTC,CASGNGGVPHNYGYTF,NA,NA,TRBV28,TRBJ1-2
TGTGCCAGCAGCTACCAGACAGGGTCGTATGAGACCCAGTACTTC,CASSYQTGSYETQYF,TRBD1,NA,TRBV5-6,TRBJ2-5
TGTGCCAGCTCGAACCTGGCAGATGGCTACACCTTC,CASSNLADGYTF,NA,NA,TRBV18,TRBJ1-2
TGTGCTAGTGCCTCCTCTGCCTCCAGTGAGCAGTTCTTC,CASASSASSEQFF,NA,NA,TRBV12-5,TRBJ2-1
TGTGCCAGCACTCATCCGGGGAGTTCCTACGAGCAGTACTTC,CASTHPGSSYEQYF,NA,NA,TRBV7-2,TRBJ2-7
TGTGCCAGCACCCCTGGTGGGCGGGCTCCCACAGATACGCAGTATTTT,CASTPGGRAPTDTQYF,NA,NA,TRBV9,TRBJ2-3
TGCGCCAGCAGAGAAGGGGTAGAACGCACAGATACGCAGTATTTT,CASREGVERTDTQYF,NA,NA,TRBV5-1,TRBJ2-3